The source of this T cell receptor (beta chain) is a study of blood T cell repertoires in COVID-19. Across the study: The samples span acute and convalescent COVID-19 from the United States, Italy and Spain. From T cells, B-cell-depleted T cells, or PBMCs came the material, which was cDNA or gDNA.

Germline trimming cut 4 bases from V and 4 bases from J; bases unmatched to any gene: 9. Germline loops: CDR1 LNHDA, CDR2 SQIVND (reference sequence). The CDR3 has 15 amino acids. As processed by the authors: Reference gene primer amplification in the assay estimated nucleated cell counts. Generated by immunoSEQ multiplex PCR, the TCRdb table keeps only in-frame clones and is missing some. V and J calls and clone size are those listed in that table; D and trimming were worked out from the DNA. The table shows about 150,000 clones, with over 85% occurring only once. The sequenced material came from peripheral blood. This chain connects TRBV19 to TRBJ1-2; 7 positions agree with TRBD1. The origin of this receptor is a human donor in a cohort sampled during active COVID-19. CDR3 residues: CASSTTGQTTYGYTF. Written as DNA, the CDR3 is TGTGCCAGTAGTACGACGGGACAGACTACCTATGGCTACACCTTC.